One sample yielded the 28 T cell receptor beta chains listed below, sequenced in a study of CD4 T cells in relation to SARS-CoV-2 and coronaviruses. Before the COVID-19 pandemic, during about 2010-2018, CD4+ T cells were taken from unexposed donors. After roughly ten days of culture, CD4+ T cells were isolated. Data came from immunoSEQ multiplex PCR; TCRdb stores just in-frame clones and leaves some out. The sample lists roughly 10,000 clones, about 81% occurring once. What these receptors recognize is not known. Sequenced input: CD4+ T cells from PBMCs, cultured in vitro. The receptors come from a human donor in good health.

A word on this clone: The same CDR3 arises from other DNA sequences in this sample as well. V gene TRBV3-1 (or the pseudogene TRBV3-2) combines with J gene TRBJ2-7; maybe TRBD2 (5 bases). Germline-derived CDR1 and CDR2 are LGHDT and YNNKEL (reference sequence). This CDR3 is 14 amino acids long. V was trimmed by 1 base and J by 9 bases, leaving 16 bases between them. The CDR3 loop is CASSQAGYRSLQYF. The CDR3, as DNA: TGTGCCAGCAGCCAAGCGGGATATCGGTCACTGCAGTACTTC.

The CDR3 loop is CASSLAVGGGTGELFF. The CDR3, as DNA: TGTGCCAGCAGCTTAGCGGTAGGAGGCGGCACCGGGGAGCTGTTTTTT. V usage is TRBV7-8 and J usage is TRBJ2-2, with D perhaps matching TRBD2 (5 bases). The CDR3 extends over 16 amino acids. Germline V gene data show CDR1 as SGHVS and CDR2 as FQNEAQ. V lost 0 bases and J lost 4, with 12 bases in between. Full variable domain (rest looked up from reference TRBV7-8 and TRBJ2-2): GAGVSQSPRYKVAKRGQDVALRCDPISGHVSLFWYQQALGQGPEFLTYFQNEAQLDKSGLPSDRFFAERPEGSVSTLKIQRTQQEDSAVYLCASSLAVGGGTGELFFGEGSRLTVL.

This rearrangement joins TRBV11-2 to TRBJ1-5; D remains unclear. The length of the CDR3 is 13 residues. Trimming shortened V by 5 bases and J by 5 bases, and 10 bases separated the two germline ends. Germline V gene sequence: CDR1 SGHAT, CDR2 FQNNGV. DNA for the CDR3: TGTGCCAGCAGCGACGACCGTGATCAGCCCCAGCATTTT. This gives the protein CASSDDRDQPQHF.

V and J are TRBV19 and TRBJ2-2; unclear D gene. Germline values: CDR1 LNHDA, CDR2 SQIVND (reference sequence). The CDR3 has 17 residues. V was clipped by 4 bases and J by 7 bases, with 22 bases between them. The CDR3 nucleotides read TGTGCCAGTAGTACCGAAACAAGAGGTGGGGTGCGCGGGGAGCTGTTTTTT. It specifies CASSTETRGGVRGELFF.

The chain recombines TRBV19 with TRBJ1-1, with 9 bases aligning to TRBD1. V shed 10 bases, J shed 4 bases, and the junction held 7 bases outside the gene matches. CDR1 is LNHDA and CDR2 is SQIVND in the germline V gene (reference sequence). The CDR3 contains 13 residues. The CDR3 sequence: CATGDRVGTEAFF. Here the CDR3 DNA reads TGTGCCACCGGGGACAGGGTTGGCACTGAAGCTTTCTTT.

The chain joins TRBV19 to TRBJ1-2; no clear D gene. The CDR3 runs 15 residues. V lost 1 base and J 3 bases, leaving 12 bases between the germline ends. Germline assignment: CDR1 LNHDA and CDR2 SQIVND (reference sequence). Here the CDR3 reads CASSIASGRHYGYTF. CDR3 DNA sequence: TGTGCCAGTAGTATAGCCTCTGGACGGCACTATGGCTACACCTTC.

The V call is TRBV5-4, the J call TRBJ1-2; 7 bases map to TRBD1. J was trimmed by 6 bases and V by 4 bases; bases with no gene match: 9. The CDR3 runs 14 residues. The V gene's germline CDR1 is SGHNT and CDR2 YYREEE (reference sequence). CDR3 in DNA: TGTGCCAGCAGCCCCGGGACAGAGAGACATGGCTACACCTTC. Translated, it gives CASSPGTERHGYTF.

V usage is TRBV7-8 and J usage is TRBJ1-2; D not certain. The CDR3 has 14 amino acids. Deletions cut 1 base from V and 9 bases from J, with 15 bases between. Germline V gene sequence: CDR1 SGHVS, CDR2 FQNEAQ. The CDR3 sequence: CASSLEGGGVSYTF. The CDR3 nucleotides are TGTGCCAGCAGCTTAGAGGGAGGTGGGGTGAGCTACACCTTC.

The rearrangement uses TRBV9 and TRBJ2-2, with TRBD2 matching over 7 bases. The CDR3 runs to 14 residues. The germline gives CDR1 SGDLS, CDR2 YYNGEE. J gave up 6 bases and V 1 base, and 3 bases lay outside the gene matches. CDR3 coding DNA: TGTGCCAGCAGCGTAATGGGAGGGCCCGGGGAGCTGTTTTTT. Translation: CASSVMGGPGELFF.

This chain joins TRBV6-5 and TRBJ2-3; D is unresolved. Trimming took 5 bases from V and 7 from J, leaving 7 bases between them. This CDR3 comprises 11 residues. Germline V gene sequence: CDR1 MNHEY, CDR2 SVGAGI. The CDR3 loop reads CASSTGNTQYF. In DNA, the CDR3 is TGTGCCAGCAGTACTGGAAATACGCAGTATTTT.

The chain couples TRBV27 to TRBJ1-1; 7 nucleotides agree with TRBD1. The CDR3 consists of 15 residues. V shed 5 bases, J shed 6 bases, and the junction held 12 bases outside the gene matches. CDR1 MNHEY and CDR2 SMNVEV come from the germline V gene (reference sequence). This CDR3 reads CASSPRSTGQSEAFF. The CDR3 nucleotides read TGTGCCAGCAGTCCCCGATCGACAGGGCAATCTGAAGCTTTCTTT.

The chain uses TRBV7-9 and TRBJ2-7; weak D call: TRBD1 (6 bases). Per germline, CDR1 SEHNR and CDR2 FQNEAQ (reference sequence). The CDR3 runs to 14 residues. V was shortened by 4 bases and J by 6 bases, with 16 bases between the two germline ends. The CDR3 nucleotides are TGTGCCAGCAGCTCTACGCGGACAGTCGGCGAGCAGTACTTC. Translated, it gives CASSSTRTVGEQYF.

The chain is built from TRBV7-2 and TRBJ1-6; 7 nucleotides agree with TRBD1. This CDR3 is built from 16 residues. Germline-derived CDR1 and CDR2 are SGHTA and FQGNSA. J lost 0 bases, V lost 5 bases, and 4 bases had no gene match. Here the CDR3 DNA reads TGTGCCAGCAGCCGGGACAGACTCTCCTATAATTCACCCCTCCACTTT. This sequence encodes CASSRDRLSYNSPLHF.

Here the CDR3 DNA reads TGCGCCAGCAGCTTGGACACACAGGGGGGGAACACTGAAGCTTTCTTT. Its translation: CASSLDTQGGNTEAFF. V is TRBV5-1 and J is TRBJ1-1; 8 bases match TRBD1. The CDR3 length is 16 residues. CDR1 and CDR2 (germline): SGHRS, YFSETQ. The junction had 5 bases not matched to a gene; V was cut back by 0 bases and J by 1 base.

The rearrangement joins TRBV6-2 or TRBV6-3 to TRBJ1-4; no definite D call. Germline values: CDR1 MNHEY, CDR2 SVGEGT. With 4 bases removed from V and 5 bases from J, the gap between germline ends came to 8 bases. The CDR3 spans 13 residues. The chain's CDR3 is CASSFQENEKLFF. As DNA, the CDR3 is TGTGCCAGCAGTTTTCAGGAGAATGAAAAACTGTTTTTT.

The V call is TRBV5-1, the J call TRBJ2-1; 13 nucleotides agree with TRBD2. The CDR3 sequence is 15 residues long. CDR1 and CDR2 from the germline V gene are SGHRS and YFSETQ. The J segment lost 11 bases and the V segment lost 5 bases, leaving 10 bases of the junction unmatched. For the CDR3, the DNA is TGCGCCAGCAGGCAGTCGGGTGGGACTAGCGGGAAGCAGTTCTTC. Translating gives CASRQSGGTSGKQFF.

The chain links TRBV3-1 (or the pseudogene TRBV3-2) to TRBJ2-2; a weak D match, TRBD2 (6 bases). Germline V lookup: CDR1 LGHDT, CDR2 YNNKEL (reference sequence). The CDR3 spans 17 residues. V shed 1 base and J shed 3 bases, with 15 bases lying between them. The CDR3 DNA sequence: TGTGCCAGCAGCCAAGGATGGTCGGGAGCGGACACCGGGGAGCTGTTTTTT. It encodes CASSQGWSGADTGELFF.

The CDR3 DNA reads as TGTGCCAGCAGCAACCCGGGACAGGCCCTTTTGGATGGCTACACCTTC. Encoded protein: CASSNPGQALLDGYTF. J is TRBJ1-2 and V is TRBV5-4, with 8 bases identical to TRBD1. Looked up from germline, CDR1 is SGHNT and CDR2 is YYREEE (reference sequence). The trim removed 4 bases at V and 6 bases at J, leaving 14 bases unmatched. The CDR3 is 16 residues long.

This clone was found once. The chain joins TRBV30 to TRBJ2-7; maybe TRBD2 (6 bases). The CDR3 has 12 residues. Germline V gives CDR1 GTSNPN, CDR2 SVGIG (reference sequence). V was clipped by 5 bases and J by 1 base, with 9 bases between them. CDR3 DNA: TGTGCCTGGGCGGGGATATCCTACGAGCAGTACTTC. As protein: CAWAGISYEQYF. Drawing the rest from reference TRBV30 and TRBJ2-7, the complete variable domain is SQTIHQWPATLVQPVGSPLSLECTVEGTSNPNLYWYRQAAGRGLQLLFYSVGIGQISSEVPQNLSASRPQDRQFILSSKKLLLSDSGFYLCAWAGISYEQYFGPGTRLTVT.

This clone was seen a single time. The J gene is TRBJ2-1, the V gene TRBV11-2; 12 bases line up with TRBD2. J gave up 7 bases and V 3 bases, and 4 bases lay outside the gene matches. The germline V gene encodes CDR1 SGHAT and CDR2 FQNNGV. This CDR3 has 15 amino acids. CDR3 amino acids: CASSFLAGGRNEQFF. The CDR3 DNA sequence: TGTGCCAGCAGCTTCCTAGCGGGGGGGCGTAATGAGCAGTTCTTC.

The chain combines TRBV21-1 with TRBJ2-7. TRBV21-1 is a known pseudogene. The CDR3 consists of 13 residues. The CDR3 loop is CASSKGNESEQYF. CDR3 sequence (DNA): TGTGCCAGCAGCAAAGGGAACGAGAGCGAGCAGTACTTC.

The chain employs TRBV4-3 and TRBJ2-3; the D is unclear. The CDR3 runs 14 residues. Per germline, CDR1 LGHNA and CDR2 YSLEER. Trimming took 0 bases from V and 2 from J, leaving 6 bases between them. CDR3 DNA: TGCGCCAGCAGCCAAGATCGTAACACAGATACGCAGTATTTT. Protein: CASSQDRNTDTQYF.

In DNA form, the CDR3 reads TGTGCCATCAGAAGGGGGGACAGCGTGAACACTGAAGCTTTCTTT. The encoded protein is CAIRRGDSVNTEAFF. The genes are TRBV10-3 and TRBJ1-1; 7 bases line up with TRBD1. V trimming: 6 bases; J trimming: 0 bases; junction bases outside the gene matches: 7. Germline V gene data show CDR1 as ENHRY and CDR2 as SYGVKD. The CDR3 covers 15 residues.

The rearrangement joins TRBV7-2 to TRBJ2-7; TRBD2 matches at 10 bases. This CDR3 comprises 15 residues. CDR1 and CDR2 from the germline V gene are SGHTA and FQGNSA. Losses at the gene ends were 3 bases for V and 1 base for J; bases not matched to a gene: 3. For the CDR3, the DNA is TGTGCCAGCAGCTTGGGACTAGCGCCTTCCTACGAGCAGTACTTC. It encodes CASSLGLAPSYEQYF.

This chain connects TRBV5-1 to TRBJ2-6, with D tentatively TRBD2 (5 bases). Between the trimmed V and J ends, which lost 1 base and 0 bases, there was a span of 17 bases. Per germline, CDR1 SGHRS and CDR2 YFSETQ. This CDR3 has 19 residues. The CDR3 reads CASSLLRAEVPSGANVLTF. The CDR3 DNA reads as TGCGCCAGCAGCTTGTTGAGGGCGGAGGTCCCCTCTGGGGCCAACGTCCTGACTTTC.

This rearrangement joins TRBV29-1 to TRBJ2-1; tentatively, D is TRBD2 (6 bases). This CDR3 comprises 11 residues. The V end lost 7 bases, the J end lost 9 bases, and 13 bases lay between the germline ends. Germline V gene data show CDR1 as SQVTM and CDR2 as ANQGSEA. The CDR3 loop is CSAPGLPEQFF. Here the CDR3 DNA reads TGCAGCGCCCCCGGACTACCTGAGCAGTTCTTC.

The V gene is TRBV5-1, the J gene TRBJ1-2, with TRBD1 matching over 8 bases. The germline V gene encodes CDR1 SGHRS and CDR2 YFSETQ. The CDR3 totals 14 residues. J lost 3 bases, V lost 7 bases, and 8 bases had no gene match. The CDR3 sequence is CASSTQGADYGYTF. The CDR3 nucleotides read TGCGCCAGCTCTACCCAGGGGGCTGACTATGGCTACACCTTC.

The chain couples TRBV5-1 to TRBJ2-7, with TRBD2 matching over 10 bases. Germline CDR1 reads SGHRS; CDR2 reads YFSETQ. CDR3 size: 15 residues. Unmatched junction bases numbered 3, after V lost 0 bases and J lost 3 bases. The CDR3 DNA follows: TGCGCCAGCAGCTTGGGGGGGACTAGCGACTACGAGCAGTACTTC. It codes for CASSLGGTSDYEQYF.